This entry lists 6 T cell receptor beta chains sequenced from one sample in a study of blood T cell repertoires in COVID-19. Clones were sequenced by immunoSEQ multiplex PCR, and TCRdb holds only the in-frame ones, with some missing. The sample yields 45,000 to 55,000 clones, around four fifths seen once. Sequencing input: peripheral blood. The receptors shown here come from a man aged 45-60 years with acute or convalescent COVID-19.

The gene calls are TRBV13 and TRBJ1-3; D is ambiguous. Germline loops: CDR1 PRHDT, CDR2 FYEKMQ (reference sequence). The length of the CDR3 is 16 residues. The V end was cut by 5 bases, the J end by 0 bases, with 14 bases between. CDR3 region: CASSHRLQLSGNTIYF. The CDR3 bases are TGTGCCAGCAGCCACAGACTACAGCTCTCTGGAAACACCATATATTTT.

This clone was seen once. The rearrangement links TRBV5-1 to TRBJ2-3; D is undetermined. The germline gives CDR1 SGHRS, CDR2 YFSETQ. The CDR3 sequence is 13 residues long. V shed 4 bases and J shed 6 bases, with 12 bases lying between them. The CDR3 reads CASSTDNLDTQYF. As DNA, the CDR3 is TGCGCCAGCAGCACCGACAATTTGGATACGCAGTATTTT.

This clone was observed once. The CDR3 DNA reads TGTGCCAGCAGTCCCCCCCGGGGAGATACGCAGTATTTT. It translates to CASSPPRGDTQYF. The rearrangement uses TRBV12-3 or TRBV12-4 and TRBJ2-3, with D perhaps matching TRBD2 (5 bases). The V end lost 5 bases, the J end lost 5 bases, and 11 bases lay between the germline ends. CDR3 length: 13 amino acids.

This chain uses TRBV5-1 with TRBJ2-7; 11 positions agree with TRBD1. The V gene end was trimmed by 4 bases and the J gene end by 5 bases; junction bases not matched to a gene: 5. CDR1 SGHRS and CDR2 YFSETQ come from the germline V gene. The CDR3 is 14 amino acids. The CDR3 DNA sequence: TGCGCCAGCAGCCTAAGGACAGGGGGCCACGAGCAGTACTTC. It specifies CASSLRTGGHEQYF.

This chain uses TRBV6-4 with TRBJ2-2, with 12 bases that match TRBD2. The CDR3 is made up of 16 amino acids. The germline V gene has CDR1 MRHNA and CDR2 SNTAGT. V was pared by 5 bases and J by 0 bases, with 1 base of the junction left unmatched. CDR3 nucleotides: TGTGCCAGCAGTAGACTAGCGGGGGCGAACACCGGGGAGCTGTTTTTT. Residues: CASSRLAGANTGELFF.

This chain links TRBV10-3 with TRBJ2-1; D remains unclear. The CDR3 length is 15 residues. Trimming cost V 5 bases and J 9 bases, with 20 bases left between them. CDR1 is ENHRY, CDR2 SYGVKD, per germline. CDR3: CAISPTPNRSPEQFF. In nucleotides, the CDR3 is TGTGCCATCAGTCCAACCCCGAACCGTAGCCCTGAGCAGTTCTTC.